This T cell receptor beta chain emerged from a study of shared clonotypes between healthy human individuals. Points from the study as a whole: Clonotype sharing across a few donors was observed for around 5% of naive CD4 clonotypes.

Trimming removed 3 bases from V and 2 bases from J; junction bases left unmatched: 11. Germline CDR1 and CDR2: LNHDA and SQIVND (reference sequence). The CDR3 contains 18 residues. Donors had no recently reported acute infections or vaccinations and were HIV-negative. A CD45RA+ naive subset and a CD45RA-negative memory subset were split from CD4+ cells. The study ran the assay at deep level. This table comes from immunoSEQ multiplex PCR, and its TCRdb copy is limited to in-frame clones, with some not included. The sample contains around 550,000 clones, less than 96% of which appear only once. On this clone itself: The antigen remains undetermined.

The sample taken for sequencing was naive CD4+ T cells sorted from blood. Subset denoted: CD45RA+ positively selected. The chain has TRBV19 and TRBJ1-5, with 9 bases aligning to TRBD1. This TCR derives from a woman aged 25 to 39 in good health. CDR3: CASSIPGQGGRGNQPQHF. In nucleotides, the CDR3 is TGTGCCAGTAGTATTCCGGGACAGGGAGGGCGTGGCAATCAGCCCCAGCATTTT.